The subject of this entry is one T cell receptor (beta chain). Its antigen is currently unknown. These data belong to a study of cytotoxic CD8 clonotypes in ibrutinib-treated CLL. Study outcomes and limitations: Circulating CD8+ T-cell counts were tracked by baseline clonality, which exceeded that of age-matched healthy donors. At ibrutinib response, clonality increased, and at progression it declined back toward baseline.

The method was immunoSEQ multiplex PCR; TCRdb's version includes in-frame clones alone and lacks a portion of them. Here the sample spans just over 200,000 clones, 79% being singletons. Trimming removed 3 bases from V and 7 bases from J; junction bases left unmatched: 6. The CDR3 covers 14 residues. The germline CDR1 and CDR2 sequences are LNHDA and SQIVND (reference sequence). The material was PBMCs, obtained after 12 months of ibrutinib treatment. The rearrangement uses TRBV19 and TRBJ2-7; 10 positions agree with TRBD2. The TCR was taken from a human donor with chronic lymphocytic leukemia. The CDR3 region is CASSISTSGLEQYF. In DNA form, the CDR3 reads TGTGCCAGTAGTATTTCGACTAGCGGGCTGGAGCAGTACTTC.